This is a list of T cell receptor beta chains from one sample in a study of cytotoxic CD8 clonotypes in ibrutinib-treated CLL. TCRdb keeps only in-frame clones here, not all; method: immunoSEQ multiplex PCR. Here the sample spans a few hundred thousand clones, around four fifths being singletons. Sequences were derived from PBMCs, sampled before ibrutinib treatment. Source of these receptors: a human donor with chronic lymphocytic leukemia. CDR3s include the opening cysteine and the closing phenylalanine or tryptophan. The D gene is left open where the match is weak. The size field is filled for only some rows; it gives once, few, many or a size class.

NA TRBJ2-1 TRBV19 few TGTGCCAGTAGTATCTTTCTGGCAGATGAGCAGTTCTTC CASSIFLADEQFF
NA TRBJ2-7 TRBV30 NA TGTGCCTGGAGACGCCCAGCGACCCCCTACGAGCAGTACTTC CAWRRPATPYEQYF
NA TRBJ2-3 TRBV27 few TGTGCCAGCAGTTTTCAGGGTTCAGATACGCAGTATTTT CASSFQGSDTQYF
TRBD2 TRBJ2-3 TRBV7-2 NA TGTGCCAGCAGCCCCCGACTAGCGGGGAGCACAGATACGCAGTATTTT CASSPRLAGSTDTQYF
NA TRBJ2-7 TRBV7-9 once TGTGCCAGCAGCTCCGGGATCATATACGAGCAGTACTTC CASSSGIIYEQYF
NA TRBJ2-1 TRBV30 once TGTGCCTGGAGTGGGTCTAGGAAGTTCCATGAGCAGTTCTTC CAWSGSRKFHEQFF
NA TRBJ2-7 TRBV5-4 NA TGTGCCAGCAGCTTGGATGGAAGGCTCTACGAGCAGTACTTC CASSLDGRLYEQYF
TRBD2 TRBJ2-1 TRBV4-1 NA TGCGCCAGCAGCTCCGCTAGCGGGCCTTGGGATGAGCAGTTCTTC CASSSASGPWDEQFF
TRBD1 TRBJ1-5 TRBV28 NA TGTGCCAGCAGTCCCGGGACAGGGCGAAATCAGCCCCAGCATTTT CASSPGTGRNQPQHF
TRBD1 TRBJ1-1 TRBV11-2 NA TGTGCCAGCAGTTCAGACAGGGAGGGAACTGAAGCTTTCTTT CASSSDREGTEAFF
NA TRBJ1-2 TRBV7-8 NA TGTGCCAGCAGCTTAGCGTGGCAGGCTTATGGCTACACCTTC CASSLAWQAYGYTF
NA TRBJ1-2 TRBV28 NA TGTGCCAGCAGCCCTACCGGGACCCCGGGAGGCTACACCTTC CASSPTGTPGGYTF
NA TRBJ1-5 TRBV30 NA TGTGCCTGGAGTGTACTAGGGATGGGCAATCAGCCCCAGCATTTT CAWSVLGMGNQPQHF
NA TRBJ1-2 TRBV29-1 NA TGCAGCGTTGAGGGGAACTATGGCTACACCTTC CSVEGNYGYTF
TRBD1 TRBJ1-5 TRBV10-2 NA TGCGCCAGCAGTGAATGGACAGGGAATCAGCCCCAGCATTTT CASSEWTGNQPQHF
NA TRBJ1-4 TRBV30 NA TGTGCCTGGAACCAAGGAAGGGGTTCTGAAAAACTGTTTTTT CAWNQGRGSEKLFF
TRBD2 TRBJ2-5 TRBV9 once TGTGCCAGCAGCGTGGGTGAGTTCCATTCGTCGGCGGGAGCGGGCGAGACCCAGTACTTC CASSVGEFHSSAGAGETQYF
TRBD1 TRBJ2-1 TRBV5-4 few TGTGCCAGCAGCCGGACAGGGGGCCAATACAATGAGCAGTTCTTC CASSRTGGQYNEQFF
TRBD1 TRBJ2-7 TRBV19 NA TGTGCCAGTAGTAGTAACAGGGGCTACGAGCAGTACTTC CASSSNRGYEQYF
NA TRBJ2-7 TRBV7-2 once TGTGCCAGCAGGAACATTAAATACGAGCAGTACTTC CASRNIKYEQYF
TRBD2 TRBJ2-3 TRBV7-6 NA TGTGCCAGCAGCCGCAAGCCTACAGCGGGAGGCCCCACAGATACGCAGTATTTT CASSRKPTAGGPTDTQYF
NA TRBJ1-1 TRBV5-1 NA TGCGCCAGCAGCTTGGCCGGGGAGCTTCGTCCTGAAGCTTTCTTT CASSLAGELRPEAFF
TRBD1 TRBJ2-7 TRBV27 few TGTGCCAGCAGTACCCGGGACAGGGTCGGGTACGAGCAGTACTTC CASSTRDRVGYEQYF
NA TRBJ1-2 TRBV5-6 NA TGTGCCAGCAGCCGAGGGAGAAACTATGGCTACACCTTC CASSRGRNYGYTF
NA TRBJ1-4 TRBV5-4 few TGTGCCAGCAGCTTGGTGGTCAGGGGACGAGAAAAACTGTTTTTT CASSLVVRGREKLFF
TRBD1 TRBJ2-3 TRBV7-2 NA TGTGCCAGCAGCTTAGTTTGGACAGGGGGCACAGATACGCAGTATTTT CASSLVWTGGTDTQYF
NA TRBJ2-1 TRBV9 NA TGTGCCAGCAGCGCCTCCTCCACCCGCGGGACTCAGCAGTTCTTC CASSASSTRGTQQFF
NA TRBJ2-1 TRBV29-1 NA TGCAGCGTTGCGGAAACTAGGAATGAGCAGTTCTTC CSVAETRNEQFF
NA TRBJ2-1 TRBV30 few TGTGCCTGGAGTGATTACAATGAGCAGTTCTTC CAWSDYNEQFF
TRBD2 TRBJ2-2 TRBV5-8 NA TGTGCCAGCAGCACCGGGACTAGCGTGTTCACCGGGGAGCTGTTTTTT CASSTGTSVFTGELFF
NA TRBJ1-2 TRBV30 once TGTGCCTGGAGTCAGAATAACTATGGCTACACCTTC CAWSQNNYGYTF
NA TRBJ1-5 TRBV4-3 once TGCGCCAGCAGCCAAGATGGGGCCGGAAATCAGCCCCAGCATTTT CASSQDGAGNQPQHF